At least ten counts were recorded for the clone carrying this TCR beta chain. Its antigen is currently unknown. Template material for amplifying TCR beta CDR3 regions consisted of RNA transcripts. The TCR CDR3 was amplified in a first-round RT-PCR using the HTBI primer set. TCRdb ran MiXCR on the multiplex PCR reads and lists one entry per CDR3 protein. The table lists around 290,000 distinct CDR3 sequences, over 15% of them singletons. Germline CDR1 and CDR2: SGHRS and YFSETQ. The CDR3 runs 17 residues. V shed 2 bases, J shed 7 bases, and the junction held 16 bases outside the gene matches. Enrolled ophthalmopathy patients presented with a Clinical Activity Score of at least 3, a NOSPECS grade of at least 4, and disease duration under 3 months. Clinical symptoms, serum thyroxine and TRAb, thyroid ultrasound and orbital computed tomography together formed the diagnostic basis. Cells are PBMCs isolated from roughly 9.2 ml of fresh blood.

The sample belongs to a study of T cells in Graves' hyperthyroidism and ophthalmopathy. Broader study findings: A model of 13 V-J pairs discriminated ophthalmopathy from stable hyperthyroidism.

The sequenced material came from blood. The origin of this receptor is a woman aged 55-75 years with Graves' ophthalmopathy. The chain uses TRBV5-1 and TRBJ2-3; 7 bases are shared with TRBD1. This CDR3 reads CASSFRIDRDRMHTQYF. For the CDR3, the DNA is TGCGCCAGCAGCTTTAGGATCGACAGGGACCGCATGCATACGCAGTATTTT. Full variable domain (outside the CDR3, taken from reference TRBV5-1 and TRBJ2-3): KAGVTQTPRYLIKTRGQQVTLSCSPISGHRSVSWYQQTPGQGLQFLFEYFSETQRNKGNFPGRFSGRQFSNSRSEMNVSTLELGDSALYLCASSFRIDRDRMHTQYFGPGTRLTVL.